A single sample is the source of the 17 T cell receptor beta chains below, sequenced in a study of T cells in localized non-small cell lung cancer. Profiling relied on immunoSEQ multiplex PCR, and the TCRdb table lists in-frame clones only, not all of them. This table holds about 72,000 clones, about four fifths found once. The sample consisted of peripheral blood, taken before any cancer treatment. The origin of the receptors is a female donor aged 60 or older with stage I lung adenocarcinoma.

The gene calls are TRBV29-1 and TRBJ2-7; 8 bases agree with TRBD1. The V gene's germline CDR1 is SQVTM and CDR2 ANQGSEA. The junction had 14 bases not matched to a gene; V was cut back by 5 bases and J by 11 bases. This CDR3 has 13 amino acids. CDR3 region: CSVIGQGITFEYF. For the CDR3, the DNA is TGCAGCGTTATCGGACAGGGAATTACTTTTGAGTACTTC.

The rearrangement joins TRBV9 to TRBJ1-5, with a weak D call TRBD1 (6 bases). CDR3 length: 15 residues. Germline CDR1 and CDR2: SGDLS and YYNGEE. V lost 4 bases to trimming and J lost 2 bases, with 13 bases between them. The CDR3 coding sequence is TGTGCCAGCAGCCCAGGGGAAGGCGGCAATCAGCCCCAGCATTTT. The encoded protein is CASSPGEGGNQPQHF.

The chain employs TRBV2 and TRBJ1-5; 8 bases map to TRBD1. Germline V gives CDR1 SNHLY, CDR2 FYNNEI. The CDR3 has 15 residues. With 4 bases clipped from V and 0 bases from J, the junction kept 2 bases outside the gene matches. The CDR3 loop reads CASSGTGISNQPQHF. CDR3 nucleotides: TGTGCCAGCAGTGGGACAGGGATTAGCAATCAGCCCCAGCATTTT.

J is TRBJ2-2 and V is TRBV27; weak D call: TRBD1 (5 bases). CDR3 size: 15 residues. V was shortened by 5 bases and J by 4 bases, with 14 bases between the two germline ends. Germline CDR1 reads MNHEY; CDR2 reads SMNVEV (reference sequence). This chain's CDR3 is CASSDNRLGTGELFF. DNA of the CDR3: TGTGCCAGCAGTGATAACAGGTTGGGCACCGGGGAGCTGTTTTTT.

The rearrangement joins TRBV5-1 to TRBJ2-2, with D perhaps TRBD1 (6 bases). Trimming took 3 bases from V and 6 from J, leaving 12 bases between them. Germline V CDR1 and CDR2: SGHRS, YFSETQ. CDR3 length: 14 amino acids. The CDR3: CASSWRTDSGELFF. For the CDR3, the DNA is TGCGCCAGCAGCTGGAGGACAGACTCCGGGGAGCTGTTTTTT.

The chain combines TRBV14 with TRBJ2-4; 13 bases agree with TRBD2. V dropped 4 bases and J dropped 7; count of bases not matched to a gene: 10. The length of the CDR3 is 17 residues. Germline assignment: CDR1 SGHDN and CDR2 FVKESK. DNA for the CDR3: TGTGCCAGCAGCCCATATAGGACTAGCGGGAGAAGGAACATTCAGTACTTC. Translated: CASSPYRTSGRRNIQYF.

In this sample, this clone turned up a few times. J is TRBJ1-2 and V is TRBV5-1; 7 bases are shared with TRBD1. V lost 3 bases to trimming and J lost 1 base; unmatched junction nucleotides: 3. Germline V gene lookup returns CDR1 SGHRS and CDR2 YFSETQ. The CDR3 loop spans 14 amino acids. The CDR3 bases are TGCGCCAGCAGCTCGACAGGGCTTAACTATGGCTACACCTTC. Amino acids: CASSSTGLNYGYTF.

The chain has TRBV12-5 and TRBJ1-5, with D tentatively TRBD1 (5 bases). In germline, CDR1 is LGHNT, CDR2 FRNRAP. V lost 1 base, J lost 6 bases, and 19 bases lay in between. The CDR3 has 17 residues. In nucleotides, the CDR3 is TGTGCTAGTGGTTTGGGGTCTGGGGCCGTCCCCCGTCAGCCCCAGCATTTT. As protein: CASGLGSGAVPRQPQHF.

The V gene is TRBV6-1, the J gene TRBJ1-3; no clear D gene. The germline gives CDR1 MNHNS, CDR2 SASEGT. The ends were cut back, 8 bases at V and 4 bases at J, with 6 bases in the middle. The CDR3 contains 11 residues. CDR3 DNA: TGTGCCAGCTTTCCGGGAAACACCATATATTTT. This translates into CASFPGNTIYF.

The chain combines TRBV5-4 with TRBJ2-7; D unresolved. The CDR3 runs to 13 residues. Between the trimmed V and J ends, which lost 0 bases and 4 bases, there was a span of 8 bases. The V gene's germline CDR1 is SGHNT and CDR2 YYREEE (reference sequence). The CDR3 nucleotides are TGTGCCAGCAGCTTGGGTACGGGTTACGAGCAGTACTTC. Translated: CASSLGTGYEQYF.

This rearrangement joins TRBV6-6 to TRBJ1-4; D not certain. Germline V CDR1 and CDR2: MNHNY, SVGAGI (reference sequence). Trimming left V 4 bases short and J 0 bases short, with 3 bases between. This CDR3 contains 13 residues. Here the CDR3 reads CASSFATNEKLFF. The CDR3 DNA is TGTGCCAGCAGTTTTGCAACTAATGAAAAACTGTTTTTT.

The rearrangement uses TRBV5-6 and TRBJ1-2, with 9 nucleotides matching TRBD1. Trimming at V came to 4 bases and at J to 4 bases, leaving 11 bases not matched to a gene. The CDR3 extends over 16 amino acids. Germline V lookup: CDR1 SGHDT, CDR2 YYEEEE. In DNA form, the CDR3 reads TGTGCCAGCAGCCCGACAACCGGGACAGGGATCTATGGCTACACCTTC. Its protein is CASSPTTGTGIYGYTF.

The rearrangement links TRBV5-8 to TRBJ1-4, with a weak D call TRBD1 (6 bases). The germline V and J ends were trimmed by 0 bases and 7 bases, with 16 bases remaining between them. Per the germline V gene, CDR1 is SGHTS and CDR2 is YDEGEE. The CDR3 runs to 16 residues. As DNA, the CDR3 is TGTGCCAGCAGCTTGGATATATGGGGGCGGAGTGAAAAACTGTTTTTT. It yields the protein CASSLDIWGRSEKLFF. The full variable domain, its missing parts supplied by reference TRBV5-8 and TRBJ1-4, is EAGVTQSPTHLIKTRGQQATLRCSPISGHTSVYWYQQALGLGLQFLLWYDEGEERNRGNFPPRFSGRQFPNYSSELNVNALELEDSALYLCASSLDIWGRSEKLFFGSGTQLSVL.

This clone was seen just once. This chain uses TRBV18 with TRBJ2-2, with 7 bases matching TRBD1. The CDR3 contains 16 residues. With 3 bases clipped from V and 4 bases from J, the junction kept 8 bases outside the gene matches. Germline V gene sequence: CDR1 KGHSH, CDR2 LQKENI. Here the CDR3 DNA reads TGTGCCAGCTCACCCCTCTCGAACAGGGGCACCGGGGAGCTGTTTTTT. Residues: CASSPLSNRGTGELFF.

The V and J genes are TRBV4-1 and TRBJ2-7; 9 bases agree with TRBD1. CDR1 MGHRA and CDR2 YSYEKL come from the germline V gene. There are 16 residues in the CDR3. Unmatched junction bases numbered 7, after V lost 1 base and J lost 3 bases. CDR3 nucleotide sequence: TGCGCCAGCAGCCAAGCCACGGGACAGGGAGTCTACGAGCAGTACTTC. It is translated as CASSQATGQGVYEQYF.

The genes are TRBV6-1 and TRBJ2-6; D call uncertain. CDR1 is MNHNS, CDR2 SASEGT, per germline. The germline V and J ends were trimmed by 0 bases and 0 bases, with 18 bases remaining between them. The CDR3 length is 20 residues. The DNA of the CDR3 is TGTGCCAGCAGTGAAGCCTTGCGAGAGGTTGGGGTCTCTGGGGCCAACGTCCTGACTTTC. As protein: CASSEALREVGVSGANVLTF.

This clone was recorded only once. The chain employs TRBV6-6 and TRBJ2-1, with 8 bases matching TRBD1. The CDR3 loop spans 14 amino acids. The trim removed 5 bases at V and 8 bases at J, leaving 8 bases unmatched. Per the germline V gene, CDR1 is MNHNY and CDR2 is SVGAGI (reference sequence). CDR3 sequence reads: CASSPGQGRDEQFF. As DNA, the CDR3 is TGTGCCAGCAGTCCCGGACAGGGTCGGGATGAGCAGTTCTTC.